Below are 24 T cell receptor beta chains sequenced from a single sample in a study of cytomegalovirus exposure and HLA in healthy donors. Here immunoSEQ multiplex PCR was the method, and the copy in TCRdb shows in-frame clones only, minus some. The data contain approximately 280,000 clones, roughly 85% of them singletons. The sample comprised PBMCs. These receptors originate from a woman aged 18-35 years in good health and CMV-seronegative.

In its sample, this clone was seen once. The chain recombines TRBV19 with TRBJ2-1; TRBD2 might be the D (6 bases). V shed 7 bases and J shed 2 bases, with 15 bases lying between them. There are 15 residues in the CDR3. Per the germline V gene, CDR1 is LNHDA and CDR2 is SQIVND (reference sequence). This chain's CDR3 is CASTASGRTYNEQFF. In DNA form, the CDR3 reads TGTGCCAGTACCGCCAGTGGGAGGACCTACAATGAGCAGTTCTTC.

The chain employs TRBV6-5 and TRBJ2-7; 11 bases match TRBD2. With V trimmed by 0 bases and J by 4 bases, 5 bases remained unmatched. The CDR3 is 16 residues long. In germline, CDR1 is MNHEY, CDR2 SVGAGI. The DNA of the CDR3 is TGTGCCAGCAGTTACTCCGGGCTAGCGGGAGGTTACGAGCAGTACTTC. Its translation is CASSYSGLAGGYEQYF.

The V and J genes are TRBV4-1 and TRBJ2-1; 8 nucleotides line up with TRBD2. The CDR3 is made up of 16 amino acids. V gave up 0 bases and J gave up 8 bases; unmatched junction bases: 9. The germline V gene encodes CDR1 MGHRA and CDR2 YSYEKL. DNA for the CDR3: TGCGCCAGCAGCCAAGATCCAGCGGGGGTCAAAGATGAGCAGTTCTTC. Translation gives CASSQDPAGVKDEQFF.

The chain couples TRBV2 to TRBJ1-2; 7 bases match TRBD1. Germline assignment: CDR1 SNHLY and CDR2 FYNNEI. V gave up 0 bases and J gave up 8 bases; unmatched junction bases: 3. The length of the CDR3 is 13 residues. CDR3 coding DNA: TGTGCCAGCAGTGAAGCGACAGGGCAAGGCTACACCTTC. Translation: CASSEATGQGYTF.

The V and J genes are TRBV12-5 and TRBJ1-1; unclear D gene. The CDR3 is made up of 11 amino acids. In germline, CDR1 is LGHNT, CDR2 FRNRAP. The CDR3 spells CATRWNTEAFF. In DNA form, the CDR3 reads TGTGCCACCAGGTGGAACACTGAAGCTTTCTTT.

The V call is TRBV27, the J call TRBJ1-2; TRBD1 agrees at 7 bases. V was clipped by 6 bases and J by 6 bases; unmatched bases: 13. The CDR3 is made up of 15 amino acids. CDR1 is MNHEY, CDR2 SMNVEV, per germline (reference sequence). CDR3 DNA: TGTGCCAGCAGGCTGCGCGCCGGGACAGTTAATGGCTACACCTTC. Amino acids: CASRLRAGTVNGYTF.

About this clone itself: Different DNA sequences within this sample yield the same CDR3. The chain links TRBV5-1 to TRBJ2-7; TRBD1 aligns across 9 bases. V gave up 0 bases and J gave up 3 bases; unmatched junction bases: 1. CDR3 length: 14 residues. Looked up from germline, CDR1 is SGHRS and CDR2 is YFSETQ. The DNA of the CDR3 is TGCGCCAGCAGCTTGGGACAGGGGGACTACGAGCAGTACTTC. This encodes CASSLGQGDYEQYF.

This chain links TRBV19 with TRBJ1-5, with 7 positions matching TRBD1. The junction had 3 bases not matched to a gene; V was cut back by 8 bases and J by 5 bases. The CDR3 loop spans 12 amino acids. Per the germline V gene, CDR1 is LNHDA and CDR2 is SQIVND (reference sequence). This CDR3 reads CASRGQYQPQHF. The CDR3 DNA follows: TGTGCCAGTCGGGGACAGTATCAGCCCCAGCATTTT.

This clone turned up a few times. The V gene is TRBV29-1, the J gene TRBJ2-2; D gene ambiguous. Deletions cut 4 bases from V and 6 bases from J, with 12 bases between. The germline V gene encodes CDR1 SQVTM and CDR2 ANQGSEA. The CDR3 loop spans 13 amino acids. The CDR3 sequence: CSVVRYYAGELFF. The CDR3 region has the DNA TGCAGCGTTGTACGGTATTATGCCGGGGAGCTGTTTTTT.

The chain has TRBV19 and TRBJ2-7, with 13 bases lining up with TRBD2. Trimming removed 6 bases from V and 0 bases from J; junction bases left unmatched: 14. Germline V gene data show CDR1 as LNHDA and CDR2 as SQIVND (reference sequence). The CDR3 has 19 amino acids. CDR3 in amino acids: CASRRKGLAGVTDSYEQYF. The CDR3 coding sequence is TGTGCCAGTAGACGAAAAGGACTAGCGGGGGTTACCGACTCCTACGAGCAGTACTTC. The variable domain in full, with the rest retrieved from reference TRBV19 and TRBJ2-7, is DGGITQSPKYLFRKEGQNVTLSCEQNLNHDAMYWYRQDPGQGLRLIYYSQIVNDFQKGDIAEGYSVSREKKESFPLTVTSAQKNPTAFYLCASRRKGLAGVTDSYEQYFGPGTRLTVT.

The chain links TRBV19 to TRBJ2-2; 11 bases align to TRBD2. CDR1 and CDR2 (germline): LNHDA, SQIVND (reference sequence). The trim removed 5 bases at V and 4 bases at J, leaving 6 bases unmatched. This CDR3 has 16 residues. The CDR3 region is CASSPSGGTATGELFF. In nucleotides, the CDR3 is TGTGCCAGTAGTCCTAGCGGGGGGACGGCCACCGGGGAGCTGTTTTTT.

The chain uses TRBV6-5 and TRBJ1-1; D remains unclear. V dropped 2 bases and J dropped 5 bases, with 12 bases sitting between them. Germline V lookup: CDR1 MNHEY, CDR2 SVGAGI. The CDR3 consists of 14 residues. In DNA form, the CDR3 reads TGTGCCAGCAGTTACGCCGGAGGGTCGACTGAAGCTTTCTTT. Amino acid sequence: CASSYAGGSTEAFF.

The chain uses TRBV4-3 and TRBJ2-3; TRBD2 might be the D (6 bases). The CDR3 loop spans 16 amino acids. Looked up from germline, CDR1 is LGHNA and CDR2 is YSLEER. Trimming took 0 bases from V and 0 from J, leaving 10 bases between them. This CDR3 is CASSQDSGTSTDTQYF. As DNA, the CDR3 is TGCGCCAGCAGCCAAGATTCGGGGACTAGCACAGATACGCAGTATTTT.

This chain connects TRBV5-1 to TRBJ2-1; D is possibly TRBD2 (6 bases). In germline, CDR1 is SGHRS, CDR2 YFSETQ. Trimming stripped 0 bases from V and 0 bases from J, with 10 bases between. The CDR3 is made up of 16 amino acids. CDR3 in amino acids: CASSLVGEVSYNEQFF. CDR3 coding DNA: TGCGCCAGCAGCTTGGTGGGGGAGGTCTCCTACAATGAGCAGTTCTTC. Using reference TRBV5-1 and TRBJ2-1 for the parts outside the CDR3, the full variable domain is KAGVTQTPRYLIKTRGQQVTLSCSPISGHRSVSWYQQTPGQGLQFLFEYFSETQRNKGNFPGRFSGRQFSNSRSEMNVSTLELGDSALYLCASSLVGEVSYNEQFFGPGTRLTVL.

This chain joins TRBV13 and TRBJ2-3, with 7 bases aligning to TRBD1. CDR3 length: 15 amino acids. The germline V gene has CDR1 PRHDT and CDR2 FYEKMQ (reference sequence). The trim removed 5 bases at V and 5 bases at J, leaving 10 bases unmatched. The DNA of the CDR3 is TGTGCCAGCAGCGTCCTTACAGGGGCCCTAGATACGCAGTATTTT. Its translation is CASSVLTGALDTQYF.

This CDR3 is CASSVPGLVRTGELFF. The CDR3 region has the DNA TGTGCCAGCAGTGTCCCGGGACTAGTTAGGACCGGGGAGCTGTTTTTT. The chain employs TRBV6-1 and TRBJ2-2; the match to TRBD2 covers 8 bases. The V gene's germline CDR1 is MNHNS and CDR2 SASEGT. This CDR3 has 16 residues. V dropped 4 bases and J dropped 5; count of bases not matched to a gene: 9.

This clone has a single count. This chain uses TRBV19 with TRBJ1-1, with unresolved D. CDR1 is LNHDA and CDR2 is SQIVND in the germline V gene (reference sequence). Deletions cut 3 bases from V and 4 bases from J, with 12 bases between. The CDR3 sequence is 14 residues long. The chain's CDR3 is CASSIGESGTEAFF. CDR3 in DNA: TGTGCCAGTAGTATTGGGGAGTCGGGCACTGAAGCTTTCTTT.

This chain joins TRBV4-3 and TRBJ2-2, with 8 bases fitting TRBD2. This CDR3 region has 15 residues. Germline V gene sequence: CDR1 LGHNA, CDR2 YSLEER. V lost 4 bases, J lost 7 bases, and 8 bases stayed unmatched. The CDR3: CASSLSGGPGGELFF. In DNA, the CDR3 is TGCGCCAGCAGCCTAAGCGGGGGACCGGGCGGGGAGCTGTTTTTT.

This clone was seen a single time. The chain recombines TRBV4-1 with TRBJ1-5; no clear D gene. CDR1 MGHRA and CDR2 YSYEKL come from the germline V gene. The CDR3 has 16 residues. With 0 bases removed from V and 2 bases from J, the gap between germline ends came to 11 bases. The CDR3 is CASSQDARLGNQPQHF. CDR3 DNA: TGCGCCAGCAGCCAAGATGCCAGGTTAGGCAATCAGCCCCAGCATTTT.

CDR3 coding DNA: TGTGCCAGCATCCCCGTAGGGGATCGGAACACTGAAGCTTTCTTT. Protein: CASIPVGDRNTEAFF. V gene TRBV28 combines with J gene TRBJ1-1; D possibly corresponds to TRBD1 (5 bases). Germline CDR1 is MDHEN and CDR2 is SYDVKM. The CDR3 has 15 amino acids. The ends were cut back, 7 bases at V and 1 base at J, with 16 bases in the middle. The complete variable domain, with remaining parts taken from reference TRBV28 and TRBJ1-1, reads DVKVTQSSRYLVKRTGEKVFLECVQDMDHENMFWYRQDPGLGLRLIYFSYDVKMKEKGDIPEGYSVSREKKERFSLILESASTNQTSMYLCASIPVGDRNTEAFFGQGTRLTVV.

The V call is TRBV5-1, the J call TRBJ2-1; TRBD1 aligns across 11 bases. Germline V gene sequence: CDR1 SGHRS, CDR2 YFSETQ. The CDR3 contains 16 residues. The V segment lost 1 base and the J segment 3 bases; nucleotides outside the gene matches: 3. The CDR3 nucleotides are TGCGCCAGCAGCTTGTCCGGGACAGGGGGCTACAATGAGCAGTTCTTC. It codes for CASSLSGTGGYNEQFF. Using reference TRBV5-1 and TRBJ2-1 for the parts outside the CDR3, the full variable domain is KAGVTQTPRYLIKTRGQQVTLSCSPISGHRSVSWYQQTPGQGLQFLFEYFSETQRNKGNFPGRFSGRQFSNSRSEMNVSTLELGDSALYLCASSLSGTGGYNEQFFGPGTRLTVL.

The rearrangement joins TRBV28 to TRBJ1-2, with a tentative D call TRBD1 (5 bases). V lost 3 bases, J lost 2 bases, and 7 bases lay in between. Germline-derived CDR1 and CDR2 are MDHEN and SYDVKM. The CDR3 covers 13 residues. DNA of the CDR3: TGTGCCAGCAGTTTTGGGGGGAACTATGGCTACACCTTC. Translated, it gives CASSFGGNYGYTF.

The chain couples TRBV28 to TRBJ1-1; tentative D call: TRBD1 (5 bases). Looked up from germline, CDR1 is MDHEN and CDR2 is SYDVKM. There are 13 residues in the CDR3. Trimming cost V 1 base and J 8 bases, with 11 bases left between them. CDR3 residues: CASSLSAGREAFF. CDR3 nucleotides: TGTGCCAGCAGTTTATCCGCAGGGCGGGAAGCTTTCTTT.

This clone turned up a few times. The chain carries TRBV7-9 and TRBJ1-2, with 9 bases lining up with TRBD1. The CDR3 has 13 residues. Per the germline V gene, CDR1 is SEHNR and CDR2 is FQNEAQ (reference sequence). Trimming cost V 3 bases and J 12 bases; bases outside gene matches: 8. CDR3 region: CASSFVGQGRDTF. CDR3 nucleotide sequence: TGTGCCAGCAGCTTTGTCGGACAGGGGAGAGACACCTTC.